Listed below are T cell receptor beta chains from one sample, sequenced in a study of blood T cell repertoires in COVID-19. The protocol was immunoSEQ multiplex PCR, while the TCRdb copy is restricted to in-frame clones and leaves out a portion. The sample consists of approximately 350,000 clones, roughly 90% of them appearing once. Source material: peripheral blood. All receptors derive from a man aged 35-49 years with acute or convalescent COVID-19. Each CDR3 is given with its conserved first and last residue. Fields, in order: J gene, clone size, V gene, CDR3 protein. The listing skips clone size in some rows; elsewhere it reads once, few, many or a size class.

TRBJ1-5 once TRBV19 CASSIEKQGARQPQHF
TRBJ2-7 NA TRBV19 CASSFSPNRTSYEQYF
TRBJ2-3 NA TRBV7-9 CASRAGDTQYF
TRBJ2-3 NA TRBV28 CASSPGGKWTDTQYF
TRBJ1-6 NA TRBV6-5 CASSYSAESPLHF
TRBJ1-3 NA TRBV6-5 CATGSVAGNTIYF
TRBJ1-2 NA TRBV4-1 CASSQDTAGNGYGYTF
TRBJ2-2 NA TRBV19 CASSTYGTGGAGGELFF
TRBJ1-5 NA TRBV6-2/TRBV6-3 CASSYDRAGNQPQHF
TRBJ2-2 NA TRBV7-2 CASSWKAGGSGELFF
TRBJ2-7 NA TRBV5-1 CASGEDRNYEQYF
TRBJ1-6 NA TRBV24-1 CATSDPGQTNSPLHF
TRBJ2-1 NA TRBV6-5 CASSTRDRGNNEQFF
TRBJ2-2 once TRBV3-1/TRBV3-2 CASSLGTSTGELFF
TRBJ2-5 once TRBV10-1 CASSSAGAETQYF
TRBJ2-1 NA TRBV15 CATSSEADNEQFF
TRBJ2-7 NA TRBV18 CASSPRDRVSYEQYF
TRBJ2-5 NA TRBV2 CASSVGGRETQYF
TRBJ2-7 NA TRBV7-9 CASSRPRLSGRDEQYF
TRBJ1-5 NA TRBV5-4 CASSLNRDQPQHF
TRBJ1-4 NA TRBV25-1 CASRGDLATNEKLFF
TRBJ1-5 NA TRBV6-2/TRBV6-3 CASSPPGVGIYPQHF
TRBJ1-6 NA TRBV2 CATCADRSNSPLHF
TRBJ2-1 few TRBV7-9 CASSLGLAGEVEFF
TRBJ1-1 NA TRBV15 CATSTGSSGGFAEAFF
TRBJ2-7 NA TRBV4-1 CASSQVVEYEQYF
TRBJ2-5 NA TRBV6-5 CASNPTFGAQYF
TRBJ2-7 NA TRBV9 CASSVGLESYEQYF
TRBJ1-2 NA TRBV6-6 CASSYSGEGPYGYTF
TRBJ2-1 NA TRBV5-1 CASSLVRGSNEQFF
TRBJ2-5 NA TRBV7-2 CASSLGGTREETQYF
TRBJ2-7 NA TRBV27 CASSTLAGGLYTYEQYF
TRBJ1-1 NA TRBV30 CAWRDRGRAQTEAFF
TRBJ1-3 few TRBV2 CASSPRGSAGNTIYF
TRBJ2-5 NA TRBV2 CASRERTEKETQYF
TRBJ1-6 once TRBV4-2 CASSQSGTGASPLHF
TRBJ1-2 NA TRBV5-1 CASSLGTGTYYGYTF
TRBJ1-3 NA TRBV6-5 CASSSTGTGNTIYF
TRBJ2-7 NA TRBV20-1 CSARDAYEQYF
TRBJ1-3 NA TRBV28 CASSLAGSGNTIYF
TRBJ2-7 NA TRBV4-3 CASSQGHASSYEQYF
TRBJ1-2 NA TRBV5-4 CASSLVGDPYGYTF
TRBJ1-1 NA TRBV5-1 CASSLVAGANTEAFF
TRBJ1-5 NA TRBV27 CASSLGSNQPQHF
TRBJ1-5 NA TRBV20-1 CSAVKSGPQHF
TRBJ2-7 NA TRBV28 CASKTRTSGNYEQYF